Detailed here is one TCR beta chain. Its antigen is as yet unknown. This entry comes from a study of T cell responses to AZD1222 COVID-19 vaccine. General study points: Clonal diversity was possibly underestimated, and white British individuals and females predominated among donors. Researchers report vaccine-associated CD4 TCRs spanning spike, with dominance at 160-218 and 743-854. Of the AZD1222 recipients, only 5 or 6 were seropositive at baseline. Recipients of two AZD1222 doses showed rising Spike-specific TCR breadth and depth.

The method was immunoSEQ multiplex PCR; TCRdb's version includes in-frame clones alone and lacks a portion of them. The profile shows more than 100,000 clones, approximately 85% of them singletons. CDR3 length equals 17 residues. Germline V gene data show CDR1 as SGHNT and CDR2 as YYREEE (reference sequence). Trimming cost V 3 bases and J 4 bases; bases outside gene matches: 15. The source of this sequence is an adult who received the MenACWY meningococcal vaccine as a control. The chain uses TRBV5-4 and TRBJ2-5, with TRBD2 matching 7 bases. Sequencing used peripheral blood, obtained 28 days after the second dose of the MenACWY control vaccine. Here the CDR3 reads CASSSINSGTTLETQYF. The CDR3 DNA sequence: TGTGCCAGCAGCTCAATTAACTCCGGGACTACCCTAGAGACCCAGTACTTC.